This TCR beta chain was recorded in a study of chemoradiotherapy in HPV16-positive cancers. The CDR3 is 16 amino acids. V gave up 5 bases and J gave up 5 bases; unmatched junction bases: 10. CDR1 and CDR2 (germline): SGHTA, FQGNSA. Some clones are missing from TCRdb's copy, which holds only in-frame ones; the method was immunoSEQ multiplex PCR. The sample lists some 4,800 clones; approximately 87% were seen once. The sample was gathered from a patient who underwent chemoradiotherapy. This sequence originates from a human donor with HPV-associated anogenital cancer. The chain joins TRBV7-2 to TRBJ1-2; 11 nucleotides match TRBD1. DNA for the CDR3: TGTGCCAGCAGCCTATTTTCCGGGACAGGGGGGTATGGCTACACCTTC. It is translated as CASSLFSGTGGYGYTF.